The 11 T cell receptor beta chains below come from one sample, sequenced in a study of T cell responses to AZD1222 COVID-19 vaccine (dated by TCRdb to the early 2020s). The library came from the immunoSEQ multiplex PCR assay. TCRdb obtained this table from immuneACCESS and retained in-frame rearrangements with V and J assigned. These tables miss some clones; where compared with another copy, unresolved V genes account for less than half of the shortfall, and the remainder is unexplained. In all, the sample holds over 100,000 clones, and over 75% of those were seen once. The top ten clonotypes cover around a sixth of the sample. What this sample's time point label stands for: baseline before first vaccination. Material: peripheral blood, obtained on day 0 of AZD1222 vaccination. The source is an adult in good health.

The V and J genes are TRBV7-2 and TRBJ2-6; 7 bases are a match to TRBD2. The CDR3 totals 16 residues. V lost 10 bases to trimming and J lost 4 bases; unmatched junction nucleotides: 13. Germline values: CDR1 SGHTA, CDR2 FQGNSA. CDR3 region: CANPGLSKAGANVLTF. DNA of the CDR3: TGTGCCAACCCGGGACTATCTAAAGCCGGGGCCAACGTCCTGACTTTC.

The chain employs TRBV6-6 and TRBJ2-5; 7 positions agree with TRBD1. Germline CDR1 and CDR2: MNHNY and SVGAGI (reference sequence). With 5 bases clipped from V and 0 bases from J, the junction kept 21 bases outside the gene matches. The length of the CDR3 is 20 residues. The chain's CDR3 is CASSHALTGTGMGYQETQYF. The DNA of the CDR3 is TGTGCCAGCAGTCACGCCCTGACAGGGACGGGGATGGGGTACCAAGAGACCCAGTACTTC.

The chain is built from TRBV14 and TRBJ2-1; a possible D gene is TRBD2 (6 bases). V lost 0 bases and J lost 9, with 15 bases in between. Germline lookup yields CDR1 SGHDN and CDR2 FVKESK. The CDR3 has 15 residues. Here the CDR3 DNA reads TGTGCCAGCAGCCAAGATCCCGGGGACTCTCCTGAGCAGTTCTTC. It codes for CASSQDPGDSPEQFF.

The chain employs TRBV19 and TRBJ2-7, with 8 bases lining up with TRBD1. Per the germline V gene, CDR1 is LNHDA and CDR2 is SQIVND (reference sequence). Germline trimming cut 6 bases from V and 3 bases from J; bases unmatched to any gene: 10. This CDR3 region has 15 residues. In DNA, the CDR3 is TGTGCCAGTAGCCCTGGAACAGGGGGTCGCTACGAGCAGTACTTC. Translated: CASSPGTGGRYEQYF.

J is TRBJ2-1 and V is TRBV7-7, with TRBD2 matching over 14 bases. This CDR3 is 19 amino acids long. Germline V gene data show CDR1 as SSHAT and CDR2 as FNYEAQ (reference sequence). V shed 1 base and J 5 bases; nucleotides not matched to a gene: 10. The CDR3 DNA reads TGTGCCAGCAGCTTAGGACTAGCGGGGGGGCGATTCGAGAACAATGAGCAGTTCTTC. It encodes CASSLGLAGGRFENNEQFF.

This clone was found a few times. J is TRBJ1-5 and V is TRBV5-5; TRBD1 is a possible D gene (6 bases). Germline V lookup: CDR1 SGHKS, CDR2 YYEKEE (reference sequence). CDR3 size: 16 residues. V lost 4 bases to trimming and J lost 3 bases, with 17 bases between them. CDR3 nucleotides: TGTGCCAGCAGCCTCCGATGGGGGCAGGTCAATCAGCCCCAGCATTTT. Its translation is CASSLRWGQVNQPQHF.

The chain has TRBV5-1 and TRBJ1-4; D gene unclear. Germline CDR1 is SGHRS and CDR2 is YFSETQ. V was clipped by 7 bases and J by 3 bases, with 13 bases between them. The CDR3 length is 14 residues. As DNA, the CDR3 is TGCGCCAGCTGCACTGAAGGCGCTAATGAAAAACTGTTTTTT. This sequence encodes CASCTEGANEKLFF.

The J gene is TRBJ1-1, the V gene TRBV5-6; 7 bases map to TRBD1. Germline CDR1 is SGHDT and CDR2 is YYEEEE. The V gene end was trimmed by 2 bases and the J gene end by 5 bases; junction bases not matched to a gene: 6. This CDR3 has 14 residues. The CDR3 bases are TGTGCCAGCAGCTTTCCTTCAGGGGGGACTGAAGCTTTCTTT. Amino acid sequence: CASSFPSGGTEAFF.

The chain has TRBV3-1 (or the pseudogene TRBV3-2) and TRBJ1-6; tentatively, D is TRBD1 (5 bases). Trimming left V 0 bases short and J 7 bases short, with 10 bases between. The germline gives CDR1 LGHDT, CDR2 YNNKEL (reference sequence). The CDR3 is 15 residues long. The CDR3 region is CASSQDGGGNSPLHF. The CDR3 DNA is TGTGCCAGCAGCCAAGATGGGGGTGGGAATTCACCCCTCCACTTT.

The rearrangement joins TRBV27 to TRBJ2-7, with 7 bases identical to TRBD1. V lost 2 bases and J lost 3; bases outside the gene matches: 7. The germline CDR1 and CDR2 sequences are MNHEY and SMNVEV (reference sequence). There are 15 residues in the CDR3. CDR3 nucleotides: TGTGCCAGCAGTTTAGGGGGCAGGGGGAGCTACGAGCAGTACTTC. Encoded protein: CASSLGGRGSYEQYF.

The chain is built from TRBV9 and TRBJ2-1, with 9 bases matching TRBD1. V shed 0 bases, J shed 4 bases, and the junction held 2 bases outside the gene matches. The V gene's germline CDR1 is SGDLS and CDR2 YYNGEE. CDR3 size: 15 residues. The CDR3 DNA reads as TGTGCCAGCAGCGTAGCTGGGACAGGGTACAATGAGCAGTTCTTC. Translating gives CASSVAGTGYNEQFF.